The 27 T cell receptor beta chains given below trace back to one sample, sequenced in a study of shared clonotypes between healthy human individuals. Data came from immunoSEQ multiplex PCR; TCRdb stores just in-frame clones and leaves some out. Among over a million clones, about 96% were seen once, and the ten largest hold over 1%. Material: naive CD4+ T cells sorted from blood. The subset was: CD45RA+ positively selected. These receptors originate from a man between 25 and 39 years old in good health.

The chain carries TRBV11-2 and TRBJ1-1; D perhaps matches TRBD1 (5 bases). This CDR3 contains 15 residues. V lost 0 bases and J lost 8, with 16 bases in between. CDR1 and CDR2 from the germline V gene are SGHAT and FQNNGV. DNA of the CDR3: TGTGCCAGCAGCTTAGAGGGGGGATTCGCTGGGGAAGCTTTCTTT. This gives the protein CASSLEGGFAGEAFF.

The J gene is TRBJ2-1, the V gene TRBV6-5; 11 bases are shared with TRBD2. In germline, CDR1 is MNHEY, CDR2 SVGAGI. Trimming took 6 bases from V and 5 from J; bases not matched to a gene: 3. This CDR3 spans 14 amino acids. CDR3 nucleotides: TGTGCCAGCAGACTAGCGGGAGTAAACAATGAGCAGTTCTTC. Its protein is CASRLAGVNNEQFF.

J is TRBJ2-5 and V is TRBV28; D not resolved. Germline V gene sequence: CDR1 MDHEN, CDR2 SYDVKM. The germline V and J ends were trimmed by 6 bases and 8 bases, with 28 bases remaining between them. The CDR3 length is 17 residues. CDR3 sequence reads: CASSPPPGRLSSGTQYF. CDR3 nucleotides: TGTGCCAGCAGCCCCCCCCCGGGCCGATTATCCTCGGGTACCCAGTACTTC.

V gene TRBV18 combines with J gene TRBJ2-1, with 10 bases that match TRBD2. The CDR3 has 16 residues. Trimming at V came to 3 bases and at J to 5 bases, leaving 7 bases not matched to a gene. Per germline, CDR1 KGHSH and CDR2 LQKENI. In DNA, the CDR3 is TGTGCCAGCTCACCCCTAGCGGGAGCGGATAACAATGAGCAGTTCTTC. Amino acid sequence: CASSPLAGADNNEQFF.

This sequence joins TRBV19 and TRBJ2-7, with D maybe TRBD1 (7 bases). The CDR3 runs to 15 residues. CDR1 and CDR2 from the germline V gene are LNHDA and SQIVND (reference sequence). V lost 8 bases to trimming and J lost 5 bases, with 22 bases between them. CDR3 sequence: CASGDGGGIRNEQYF. The CDR3 DNA sequence: TGTGCCAGTGGGGACGGAGGGGGCATTAGAAACGAGCAGTACTTC.

The chain uses TRBV9 and TRBJ2-7; the D gene is possibly TRBD1 (5 bases). CDR3 size: 13 residues. CDR1 and CDR2 (germline): SGDLS, YYNGEE. The V end lost 2 bases, the J end lost 6 bases, and 12 bases lay between the germline ends. CDR3 sequence reads: CASSVGLSGEQYF. CDR3 nucleotide sequence: TGTGCCAGCAGCGTGGGGCTTTCTGGCGAGCAGTACTTC.

V and J are TRBV5-4 and TRBJ2-2; weak D call: TRBD2 (6 bases). V was cut by 5 bases and J by 5 bases, with 16 bases left in between. This CDR3 has 15 residues. Germline V gives CDR1 SGHNT, CDR2 YYREEE (reference sequence). CDR3 bases: TGTGCCAGCAGACCTGCGGGACCCGGGACCGGGGAGCTGTTTTTT. It is translated as CASRPAGPGTGELFF.

The chain combines TRBV10-3 with TRBJ2-7, with TRBD1 as a possible D gene (6 bases). Trimming took off 0 bases at V and 4 bases at J, with 16 bases between the two ends. This CDR3 contains 16 residues. Germline loops: CDR1 ENHRY, CDR2 SYGVKD. The chain's CDR3 is CAISESSGVGGYEQYF. The CDR3 nucleotides are TGTGCCATCAGTGAGTCGTCTGGAGTAGGGGGTTACGAGCAGTACTTC.

The rearrangement joins TRBV15 to TRBJ2-1, with D unclear. There are 13 residues in the CDR3. V gave up 6 bases and J gave up 4 bases, with 10 bases separating them. CDR1 and CDR2 (germline): LNHNV, YYDKDF (reference sequence). CDR3 coding DNA: TGTGCCACCAGAGAACCCACTTACAATGAGCAGTTCTTC. Protein sequence: CATREPTYNEQFF.

Remarks on this clone: At the DNA level, this CDR3 is encoded by other sequences in the same sample as well. The V call is TRBV7-2, the J call TRBJ2-1; D unresolved. The CDR3 spans 13 residues. CDR1 is SGHTA, CDR2 FQGNSA, per germline. Between the trimmed V and J ends, which lost 5 bases and 4 bases, there was a span of 9 bases. Here the CDR3 reads CASSLGSYNEQFF. CDR3 in DNA: TGTGCCAGCAGCCTAGGGTCTTACAATGAGCAGTTCTTC.

The chain uses TRBV5-4 and TRBJ1-1, with D perhaps matching TRBD1 (6 bases). Germline CDR1 SGHNT, CDR2 YYREEE (reference sequence). Trimming removed 6 bases at V and 3 bases at J, with 15 bases between. The CDR3 spans 14 residues. The CDR3 sequence is CASNPARGDTEAFF. The CDR3 nucleotides are TGTGCCAGCAACCCGGCCAGGGGTGACACTGAAGCTTTCTTT.

The rearrangement links TRBV28 to TRBJ2-3; possibly TRBD2 for D (6 bases). The germline CDR1 and CDR2 sequences are MDHEN and SYDVKM. The CDR3 has 15 residues. V lost 4 bases to trimming and J lost 5 bases, with 16 bases between them. The DNA of the CDR3 is TGTGCCAGCAGTTCCGGGGCAGTGGGGGGAGATACGCAGTATTTT. This sequence encodes CASSSGAVGGDTQYF.

The chain has TRBV29-1 and TRBJ2-7; 8 bases align to TRBD2. Germline lookup yields CDR1 SQVTM and CDR2 ANQGSEA. Trimming took 4 bases from V and 4 from J; bases not matched to a gene: 12. This CDR3 has 15 amino acids. CDR3 amino acids: CSVGVAGGSMYEQYF. In nucleotides, the CDR3 is TGCAGCGTTGGTGTGGCGGGGGGCAGTATGTACGAGCAGTACTTC.

The chain is built from TRBV28 and TRBJ1-1; TRBD1 might be the D (5 bases). This CDR3 spans 13 amino acids. Germline V CDR1 and CDR2: MDHEN, SYDVKM. V lost 5 bases and J 8 bases, leaving 15 bases between the germline ends. The CDR3 nucleotides read TGTGCCAGCAGTCCGCACTTCTCAGGGGAAGCTTTCTTT. It specifies CASSPHFSGEAFF.

The V and J genes are TRBV28 and TRBJ2-1, with 10 bases identical to TRBD2. The CDR3 sequence is 17 residues long. Trimming at V came to 3 bases and at J to 1 base, leaving 6 bases not matched to a gene. The germline V gene encodes CDR1 MDHEN and CDR2 SYDVKM. The CDR3 region is CASSLFGGLASYNEQFF. The CDR3 nucleotides read TGTGCCAGCAGTTTGTTCGGGGGACTAGCGTCCTACAATGAGCAGTTCTTC.

This rearrangement joins TRBV7-9 to TRBJ2-7; a possible D gene is TRBD1 (5 bases). There are 12 residues in the CDR3. Germline V gene data show CDR1 as SEHNR and CDR2 as FQNEAQ (reference sequence). Between the trimmed V and J ends, which lost 6 bases and 3 bases, there was a span of 9 bases. Here the CDR3 DNA reads TGTGCCAGCAGACAAGGGGTCTACGAGCAGTACTTC. Amino acid sequence: CASRQGVYEQYF. Supplemented by reference TRBV7-9 and TRBJ2-7, the full variable domain reads DTGVSQNPRHKITKRGQNVTFRCDPISEHNRLYWYRQTLGQGPEFLTYFQNEAQLEKSRLLSDRFSAERPKGSFSTLEIQRTEQGDSAMYLCASRQGVYEQYFGPGTRLTVT.

The V gene is TRBV4-1, the J gene TRBJ2-7, with D perhaps matching TRBD1 (6 bases). The CDR3 runs to 13 residues. From germline, CDR1 is MGHRA and CDR2 YSYEKL. V was trimmed by 4 bases and J by 5 bases, leaving 12 bases between them. The CDR3 nucleotides read TGCGCCAGCAGCCCGACTCGGGACAACGAGCAGTACTTC. Translating gives CASSPTRDNEQYF.

The chain carries TRBV4-1 and TRBJ2-1, with D uncertain. The CDR3 runs to 16 residues. CDR1 and CDR2 (germline): MGHRA, YSYEKL. Trimming took 1 base from V and 2 from J, leaving 12 bases between them. As DNA, the CDR3 is TGCGCCAGCAGCCAAGCAGAAGGCCTCCCCTACAATGAGCAGTTCTTC. This gives the protein CASSQAEGLPYNEQFF.

Here the CDR3 DNA reads TGCGCCAGCAGGTGGGCTAGCGGGAGTACGTACAATGAGCAGTTCTTC. Protein: CASRWASGSTYNEQFF. The rearrangement links TRBV4-1 to TRBJ2-1, with 10 bases lining up with TRBD2. The V segment lost 6 bases and the J segment 4 bases; nucleotides outside the gene matches: 9. The CDR3 covers 16 residues. CDR1 and CDR2 from the germline V gene are MGHRA and YSYEKL.

CDR3 sequence: CASRLDFWTGELFF. The CDR3 coding sequence is TGTGCCAGCCGACTCGATTTTTGGACCGGGGAGCTGTTTTTT. The rearrangement uses TRBV2 and TRBJ2-2; D remains ambiguous. The CDR3 is 14 amino acids. Germline assignment: CDR1 SNHLY and CDR2 FYNNEI. V was shortened by 8 bases and J by 5 bases, with 15 bases between the two germline ends.

The V call is TRBV29-1, the J call TRBJ1-2, with unresolved D. The germline V gene encodes CDR1 SQVTM and CDR2 ANQGSEA. This CDR3 contains 12 residues. Between the trimmed V and J ends, which lost 8 bases and 2 bases, there was a span of 12 bases. CDR3 sequence reads: CSCMVGNYGYTF. Here the CDR3 DNA reads TGCAGCTGCATGGTCGGGAACTATGGCTACACCTTC.

J is TRBJ2-7 and V is TRBV25-1, with a weak D call TRBD1 (5 bases). V lost 4 bases and J lost 1, with 14 bases in between. CDR1 and CDR2 from the germline V gene are MGHDK and SYGVNS. This CDR3 region has 15 residues. This chain's CDR3 is CASSGLEQVSYEQYF. The CDR3 bases are TGTGCCAGCAGTGGACTGGAACAGGTATCCTACGAGCAGTACTTC.

The chain has TRBV4-3 and TRBJ2-7; D is unresolved. V was shortened by 11 bases and J by 0 bases, with 14 bases between the two germline ends. The CDR3 totals 13 residues. Germline-derived CDR1 and CDR2 are LGHNA and YSLEER. This chain's CDR3 is CAGFWGSSYEQYF. The CDR3 region has the DNA TGCGCCGGATTTTGGGGAAGCTCCTACGAGCAGTACTTC.

The chain couples TRBV5-6 to TRBJ1-2; D not resolved. V gave up 0 bases and J gave up 3 bases, with 6 bases separating them. Germline-derived CDR1 and CDR2 are SGHDT and YYEEEE. The CDR3 contains 13 residues. CDR3 protein: CASSLDLHYGYTF. The CDR3 bases are TGTGCCAGCAGCTTGGATCTGCACTATGGCTACACCTTC.

The chain couples TRBV6-4 to TRBJ1-5; D call uncertain. In germline, CDR1 is MRHNA, CDR2 SNTAGT. The CDR3 length is 14 residues. V was clipped by 3 bases and J by 3 bases, with 9 bases between them. The CDR3 here is CASSDRPFNQPQHF. In DNA form, the CDR3 reads TGTGCCAGCAGTGATAGGCCCTTCAATCAGCCCCAGCATTTT.

The gene calls are TRBV7-9 and TRBJ2-7; no clear D gene. V lost 2 bases and J lost 5, with 10 bases in between. The CDR3 extends over 13 amino acids. Per germline, CDR1 SEHNR and CDR2 FQNEAQ (reference sequence). This CDR3 is CASSLIGPNEQYF. The CDR3 DNA sequence: TGTGCCAGCAGCTTAATTGGACCCAACGAGCAGTACTTC.

The chain joins TRBV7-2 to TRBJ2-1, with 7 bases lining up with TRBD2. The CDR3 covers 19 residues. Trimming removed 2 bases from V and 7 bases from J; junction bases left unmatched: 20. CDR1 is SGHTA and CDR2 is FQGNSA in the germline V gene. DNA of the CDR3: TGTGCCAGCAGCTTACCCAAGCTAGCGGCCCTCCCCGGGGGGAATGAGCAGTTCTTC. It translates to CASSLPKLAALPGGNEQFF.